This paragraph covers one TCR beta chain sequence. Its target antigen remains unknown. Per-base quality was not reported, and no clone a single base away is much larger than it. The library was produced with PCR. The sample was run on an Illumina HiSeq 2500. Molecular barcoding was employed in the preparation of TCR libraries, with unique molecular identifiers being used to normalize TCRbeta repertoire quantification. The raw public reads went through TCRdb reprocessing: fastp at Q25, MiXCR clone calling, in-frame beta chains kept. Entries are consolidated by CDR3 protein sequence, retaining the most common genes and DNA. In all, the sample holds fewer than 750,000 distinct CDR3 sequences, and 23% of those were seen once. Roughly an eighth of the sample lies in the top ten. Per the publication, the treatment or condition label means: allogeneic hematopoietic cell transplantation with graft depleted of TCRalphabeta T cells and CD19 B cells. Transplant recipients were children who received TCRalphabeta/CD19-depleted allogeneic hematopoietic cell grafts.

The sample is drawn from a study of T-cell reconstitution after alpha-beta-depleted transplantation in children (dated by TCRdb to about 2016). Background for the entire study: Using TCR repertoire profiling, the study quantitatively followed how T-cell immune reconstitution unfolded in children after TCRalphabeta/CD19-depleted allogeneic hematopoietic cell transplantation.

Measured from the cysteine to the phenylalanine, the CDR3 is 12 residues long. The retained sequence is limited to the CDR3, 36 bases, with the frame set at the first base. The germline V gene (reference sequence) sets CDR1 to MNHEY and CDR2 to SMNVEV. V lost 1 base and J lost 7 bases; the stretch between them is 5 bases long. Overall study outcomes, separate from this receptor: The frequencies of hyperexpanded clones fell over the following months, and after one year, T-cell counts and TCRbeta diversity were mostly attributed to newly produced T cells. About two months after transplant, the apparently early recovery of alphabetaT-cell counts reportedly depended on just several hundred clones that had expanded rapidly and came from non-depleted graft cells. In some patients, the high TCRbeta diversity seen at day 60 was put down to recipient T cells and intrathymic progenitors that had survived conditioning.

The chain uses TRBV27 and TRBJ2-1, with the D gene uncertain. This receptor was identified in a boy in the first two years of life who had a stem cell transplant for acute myeloid leukemia, so the T cells may come from the graft donor. The sequencing here drew on PBMCs, mostly from graft donor cells, taken 360 days after TCRalphabeta/CD19-depleted stem cell transplant. The DNA sequence follows: TGTGCCAGCAGTTTATACCCGAATGAGCAGTTCTTC. This is translated as CASSLYPNEQFF.